A single T cell receptor beta chain is shown here with its context. Trimming stripped 5 bases from V and 7 bases from J, with 14 bases between. This CDR3 contains 14 residues. The germline CDR1 and CDR2 sequences are LNHDA and SQIVND (reference sequence). This record comes from a study of control samples from healthy donors and cancer patients. Libraries were prepared by immunoSEQ multiplex PCR; TCRdb keeps only in-frame clonotypes and omits some of them. The table has more than 120,000 clones, more than 85% seen once; the top ten hold 3% to 4%. The sequenced sample consisted of blood. This rearrangement joins TRBV19 to TRBJ2-2; possibly TRBD2 for D (6 bases). The TCR sequence derives from a man aged 25-40 years in good health. CDR3 nucleotide sequence: TGTGCCAGTAGTCCACCCTGGGGGGTCGGGGAGCTGTTTTTT. It codes for CASSPPWGVGELFF.